What follows are 26 T cell receptor beta chains derived from one specimen sequenced in a study of regulatory T cells in long-lasting Graves disease. In building TCR beta libraries, iRepertoire HTBI primers were used together with Arm-PCR of CDR3 regions. TCRdb independently ran MiXCR on the multiplex PCR reads; one entry per CDR3 protein. The profile shows roughly 400,000 distinct CDR3 sequences, less than 25% of them singletons. Regarding time point: persistent/refractory GD, antithyroid drugs over 5 years with positive TRAb. TCR sequences were obtained from RNA taken from PBMCs. Source: peripheral blood mononuclear cells (PBMCs), taken when the disease was refractory, from a patient treated with antithyroid drugs. The source of these receptors is a female donor with Graves disease.

This clonotype was counted ten times or more. The CDR3 DNA follows: TGTGCCAGCCATACCCAAAACAACCCGGGCGGCTACACCTTC. This codes for CASHTQNNPGGYTF. The V call is TRBV6-1, the J call TRBJ1-2; D remains ambiguous. The CDR3 covers 14 residues. V gave up 8 bases and J gave up 8 bases, with 21 bases separating them. The V gene's germline CDR1 is MNHNS and CDR2 SASEGT.

This chain connects TRBV9 to TRBJ2-7; 8 bases align to TRBD2. The CDR3 runs 15 residues. The junction had 18 bases not matched to a gene; V was cut back by 4 bases and J by 12 bases. In germline, CDR1 is SGDLS, CDR2 YYNGEE. The CDR3 coding sequence is TGTGCCAGCAGCCCCCAAGGGACTAGAAACCCTCCCCTGTACTTC. The encoded protein is CASSPQGTRNPPLYF.

The chain couples TRBV6-4 to TRBJ2-1; D remains ambiguous. The germline gives CDR1 MRHNA, CDR2 SNTAGT. Trimming left V 3 bases short and J 4 bases short, with 10 bases between. The CDR3 is made up of 14 amino acids. The CDR3 region has the DNA TGTGCCAGCAGTGAAGTAGGATCTTACAATGAGCAGTTCTTC. Translating gives CASSEVGSYNEQFF.

This clonotype showed up many times. The V and J genes are TRBV7-2 and TRBJ2-7; a possible D gene is TRBD2 (5 bases). The germline V gene encodes CDR1 SGHTA and CDR2 FQGNSA. The V gene lost 1 base and the J gene lost 2 bases, with 9 bases spanning the gap. This CDR3 contains 14 residues. DNA of the CDR3: TGTGCCAGCAGCTTAGAGGCGGGCCCCTACGAGCAGTACTTC. Protein sequence: CASSLEAGPYEQYF.

This clonotype has a handful of counts. The genes are TRBV20-1 and TRBJ2-1, with 10 bases fitting TRBD2. From germline, CDR1 is DFQATT and CDR2 SNEGSKA (reference sequence). This CDR3 has 15 residues. V shed 5 bases, J shed 6 bases, and the junction held 10 bases outside the gene matches. CDR3 residues: CSALPTSGPPNEQFF. CDR3 in DNA: TGCAGTGCTCTGCCGACTAGCGGGCCCCCCAATGAGCAGTTCTTC.

This clonotype was counted ten times or more. The rearrangement links TRBV11-2 to TRBJ2-6; 7 bases are shared with TRBD1. V lost 5 bases, J lost 1 base, and 8 bases stayed unmatched. This CDR3 is 17 amino acids long. From germline, CDR1 is SGHAT and CDR2 FQNNGV. The CDR3 is CASSLGQWGSGANVLTF. The CDR3 DNA reads as TGTGCCAGCAGCCTGGGACAGTGGGGGTCTGGGGCCAACGTCCTGACTTTC.

The chain combines TRBV7-9 with TRBJ2-2; maybe TRBD2 (5 bases). The germline CDR1 and CDR2 sequences are SEHNR and FQNEAQ (reference sequence). The CDR3 extends over 17 amino acids. V was clipped by 1 base and J by 3 bases, with 15 bases between them. The CDR3 nucleotides are TGTGCCAGCAGCTTAGAATTCGTGGGAGAGCACACCGGGGAGCTGTTTTTT. Its translation: CASSLEFVGEHTGELFF.

The V gene is TRBV5-1, the J gene TRBJ2-7, with D possibly TRBD1 on 6 matching bases. Trimming took 3 bases from V and 3 from J, leaving 16 bases between them. Germline loops: CDR1 SGHRS, CDR2 YFSETQ. The CDR3 consists of 15 residues. The CDR3 spells CASSSQQGRVYEQYF. CDR3 in DNA: TGCGCCAGCAGCTCACAACAGGGAAGGGTCTACGAGCAGTACTTC.

The chain recombines TRBV6-1 with TRBJ1-1, with D hard to call. Trimming took off 6 bases at V and 5 bases at J, with 7 bases between the two ends. The CDR3 runs 11 residues. Germline loops: CDR1 MNHNS, CDR2 SASEGT. In DNA form, the CDR3 reads TGTGCCAGCAGACTAGGAACTGAAGCTTTCTTT. Protein sequence: CASRLGTEAFF.

This clonotype was counted between two and nine times. This chain joins TRBV10-2 and TRBJ2-6; 7 nucleotides agree with TRBD2. CDR1 and CDR2 from the germline V gene are WSHSY and SAAADI. This CDR3 region has 14 residues. V was clipped by 4 bases and J by 4 bases; unmatched bases: 1. The chain's CDR3 is CASSVGGGANVLTF. The CDR3 DNA reads TGCGCCAGCAGTGTCGGGGGGGGGGCCAACGTCCTGACTTTC.

Of note for this clonotype: Since a much larger clone is just one base distant, this may be a read error. The rearrangement joins TRBV7-8 to TRBJ1-1, with D possibly TRBD1 on 5 matching bases. Germline CDR1 reads SGHVS; CDR2 reads FQNEAQ. CDR3 length equals 13 residues. The chain's CDR3 is CPSSPHGGTEAFF. CDR3 DNA: TGTCCCAGCAGCCCACACGGGGGCACTGAAGCTTTCTTT.

There are a few counts of this clonotype. The chain combines TRBV7-3 with TRBJ2-5; 11 bases align to TRBD1. The CDR3 length is 16 residues. V shed 5 bases, J shed 4 bases, and the junction held 9 bases outside the gene matches. From germline, CDR1 is SGHTA and CDR2 FQGTGA. The CDR3 loop is CASSETRDRGTETQYF. The CDR3, as DNA: TGTGCCAGCAGCGAAACAAGGGACAGGGGGACAGAGACCCAGTACTTC.

There are a few counts of this clonotype. J is TRBJ1-4 and V is TRBV28, with D possibly TRBD1 on 5 matching bases. V lost 5 bases and J lost 8, with 24 bases in between. This CDR3 has 17 residues. CDR1 is MDHEN, CDR2 SYDVKM, per germline. CDR3 nucleotides: TGTGCCAGCAGTCCGGCTGGGACTCCGGGCTCTTGGGAAAAACTGTTTTTT. Its protein is CASSPAGTPGSWEKLFF.

This clonotype was counted between two and nine times. This chain uses TRBV5-6 with TRBJ1-2, with 7 bases lining up with TRBD1. CDR3 length: 13 amino acids. The trim removed 4 bases at V and 5 bases at J, leaving 5 bases unmatched. Germline assignment: CDR1 SGHDT and CDR2 YYEEEE. Here the CDR3 DNA reads TGTGCCAGCAGCCTAGGGGGCGCGTATGGCTACACCTTC. Amino acids: CASSLGGAYGYTF.

A word on this clonotype: This could be a read error, since a much larger clone is one nucleotide away. The rearrangement links TRBV12-3 or TRBV12-4 to TRBJ1-5; possible D gene TRBD1, 6 bases. The length of the CDR3 is 13 residues. Between the trimmed V and J ends, which lost 3 bases and 7 bases, there was a span of 10 bases. The DNA of the CDR3 is TGTGCCAGCAGTTTTGACGGGGGCCAGCCCCAGCATTTT. Its protein product is CASSFDGGQPQHF.

This sequence joins TRBV4-3 and TRBJ1-2; TRBD1 matches at 9 bases. Germline loops: CDR1 LGHNA, CDR2 YSLEER. V gave up 0 bases and J gave up 4 bases; unmatched junction bases: 6. CDR3 length: 16 residues. The CDR3 loop is CASSQDRTGVSYGYTF. The CDR3 DNA reads as TGCGCCAGCAGCCAAGACAGGACAGGGGTTAGCTATGGCTACACCTTC.

The J gene is TRBJ1-2, the V gene TRBV29-1; a possible D gene is TRBD1 (6 bases). The germline V and J ends were trimmed by 8 bases and 1 base, with 11 bases remaining between them. The CDR3 loop spans 12 amino acids. CDR1 and CDR2 from the germline V gene are SQVTM and ANQGSEA. The CDR3 nucleotides read TGCAGCATCGGACAGATTAACTATGGCTACACCTTC. It yields the protein CSIGQINYGYTF.

J is TRBJ2-3 and V is TRBV12-3 or TRBV12-4; D unclear. Between the trimmed V and J ends, which lost 5 bases and 0 bases, there was a span of 12 bases. CDR3 size: 15 residues. This chain's CDR3 is CASSPPDASTDTQYF. The DNA of the CDR3 is TGTGCCAGCAGTCCCCCCGACGCTAGCACAGATACGCAGTATTTT.

This clonotype occurred many times. The gene calls are TRBV28 and TRBJ2-5; a possible D gene is TRBD2 (6 bases). This CDR3 is 17 amino acids long. V shed 1 base and J shed 0 bases, with 15 bases lying between them. CDR1 is MDHEN and CDR2 is SYDVKM in the germline V gene. CDR3 sequence: CASSLSNRLEDQETQYF. The CDR3 nucleotides read TGTGCCAGCAGTTTATCAAATAGACTAGAAGACCAAGAGACCCAGTACTTC.

J is TRBJ2-7 and V is TRBV30; D is uncertain. This CDR3 has 13 amino acids. Germline V lookup: CDR1 GTSNPN, CDR2 SVGIG (reference sequence). V was trimmed by 3 bases and J by 0 bases, leaving 9 bases between them. The chain's CDR3 is CAWSLTDSYEQYF. The CDR3 DNA reads as TGTGCCTGGAGCTTGACCGACTCCTACGAGCAGTACTTC.

This chain joins TRBV2 and TRBJ2-1; unclear D gene. Germline CDR1 and CDR2: SNHLY and FYNNEI. Trimming took 4 bases from V and 2 from J, leaving 3 bases between them. This CDR3 comprises 12 residues. In nucleotides, the CDR3 is TGTGCCAGCAGTGTAACCTACAATGAGCAGTTCTTC. Translating gives CASSVTYNEQFF.

In its sample, this clonotype was seen many times. Written as DNA, the CDR3 is TGTGCCAGCAGTTACGCGTACGAGCAGTACTTC. Residues: CASSYAYEQYF. The chain is built from TRBV6-2 or TRBV6-3 and TRBJ2-7; D uncertain. Trimming removed 2 bases at V and 4 bases at J, with 3 bases between. Germline V gene lookup returns CDR1 MNHEY and CDR2 SVGEGT. This CDR3 region has 11 residues.

The chain couples TRBV2 to TRBJ1-1; D ambiguous. In germline, CDR1 is SNHLY, CDR2 FYNNEI. The CDR3 runs 13 residues. The V end lost 2 bases, the J end lost 2 bases, and 6 bases lay between the germline ends. CDR3 sequence reads: CASSELANTEAFF. In nucleotides, the CDR3 is TGTGCCAGCAGTGAACTGGCAAACACTGAAGCTTTCTTT.

V gene TRBV29-1 combines with J gene TRBJ2-7; D uncertain. The CDR3 runs 13 residues. Deletions cut 5 bases from V and 0 bases from J, with 11 bases between. CDR1 SQVTM and CDR2 ANQGSEA come from the germline V gene. Here the CDR3 DNA reads TGCAGCGTTCGCGGACGCCTCTCCTACGAGCAGTACTTC. This gives the protein CSVRGRLSYEQYF.

In its sample, this clonotype was seen a few times. The V call is TRBV13, the J call TRBJ1-2; D is perhaps TRBD1 (5 bases). The CDR3 totals 15 residues. Germline CDR1 and CDR2: PRHDT and FYEKMQ (reference sequence). V shed 5 bases and J shed 0 bases, with 13 bases lying between them. Here the CDR3 DNA reads TGTGCCAGCAGCGGACGACAGCGAGCTAACTATGGCTACACCTTC. The encoded protein is CASSGRQRANYGYTF.

This clonotype was counted many times. V gene TRBV11-1 combines with J gene TRBJ2-5, with 7 bases lining up with TRBD2. The germline V gene encodes CDR1 SGHAT and CDR2 FQDESV (reference sequence). The CDR3 sequence is 16 residues long. Trimming took 2 bases from V and 2 from J; bases not matched to a gene: 8. The CDR3 region is CASSLRWGTTQETQYF. Here the CDR3 DNA reads TGTGCCAGCAGCTTAAGGTGGGGGACTACTCAAGAGACCCAGTACTTC.